This entry features one T cell receptor beta chain sequence. The antigen is not known. This entry is derived from a study of radiation and T cells in renal cell carcinoma. Overall study: Nephrectomy followed 15 Gy stereotactic body radiation by 4 weeks.

Findings and limits, study-wide: In blood, top tumor clones expanded by 2 weeks, shrinking by 4.

V was clipped by 6 bases and J by 0 bases; unmatched bases: 2. Germline-derived CDR1 and CDR2 are MDHEN and SYDVKM. The length of the CDR3 is 15 residues. Time point here: blood 2 weeks post-SBRT. The treatment denotes: 15 Gy SBRT to primary tumor, nephrectomy 4 weeks later. Blood was sampled at baseline, 2 weeks and 4 weeks after SBRT. The patient's renal cell carcinoma had clear cell pathology. The repertoire was sequenced with immunoSEQ multiplex PCR; TCRdb's copy has only in-frame clones and lacks some. The profile shows roughly 130,000 clones, approximately 90% of them singletons. The clonotype comes from a woman aged 70 to 79 with renal cell carcinoma. Sequences were derived from blood, sampled from a patient whose treatment included radiotherapy and nephrectomy. The V call is TRBV28, the J call TRBJ2-6; 7 positions agree with TRBD1. CDR3 in amino acids: CASRRGPSGANVLTF. The DNA for the CDR3 is TGTGCCAGCAGGAGGGGGCCCTCTGGGGCCAACGTCCTGACTTTC.